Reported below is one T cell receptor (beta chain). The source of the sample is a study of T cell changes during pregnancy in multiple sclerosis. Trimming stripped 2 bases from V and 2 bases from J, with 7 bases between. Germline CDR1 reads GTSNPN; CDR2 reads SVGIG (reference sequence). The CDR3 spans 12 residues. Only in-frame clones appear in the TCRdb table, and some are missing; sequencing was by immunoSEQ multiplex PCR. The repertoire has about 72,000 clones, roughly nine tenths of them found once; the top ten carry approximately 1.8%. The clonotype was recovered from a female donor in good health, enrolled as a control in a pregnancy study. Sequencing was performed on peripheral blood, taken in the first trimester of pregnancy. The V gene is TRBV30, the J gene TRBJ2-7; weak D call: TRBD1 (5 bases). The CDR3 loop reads CAWSPQAYEQYF. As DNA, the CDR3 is TGTGCCTGGAGTCCACAGGCCTACGAGCAGTACTTC.